This T cell receptor beta chain was recorded in a study of response to subunit inactivated influenza vaccine. Germline CDR1 is SGDLS and CDR2 is YYNGEE. The ends were cut back, 4 bases at V and 4 bases at J, with 12 bases in the middle. The CDR3 sequence is 14 residues long. Each CDR3 protein gets one entry after TCRdb re-called the RT-PCR reads with MiXCR. In the table there are 590,000 or so distinct CDR3 sequences, around 13% of which are singletons. The V gene is TRBV9, the J gene TRBJ2-1; D is uncertain. Here the sequenced sample was PBMCs from blood, taken around two weeks before vaccination. The clonotype was recovered from a man in his fifties or sixties who received an inactivated influenza vaccine. CDR3 coding DNA: TGTGCCAGCAGCACCGGGCGAAATTACAATGAGCAGTTCTTC. This encodes CASSTGRNYNEQFF.